The present entry profiles one T cell receptor (beta chain) with its context. As yet, its antigen is unknown. This entry comes from a study of beta chain features in type 1 diabetes. Findings and limits, study-wide: A moderate, significant TCRB CDR3 shortening appeared in type 1 diabetes across four CD4+ subsets.

V lost 1 base to trimming and J lost 6 bases; unmatched junction nucleotides: 1. The CDR3 totals 16 residues. Germline V gene data show CDR1 as MGHRA and CDR2 as YSYEKL. Researchers reported sorting CD4+ naive, central memory, regulatory and stem cell-like memory cells via CD45RO/CCR7/CD25/CD127/CD95/CD27. Sequencing targeted expressed TCRB transcripts, as all isolated RNA had been reverse transcribed. Sequencing was performed with immunoSEQ multiplex PCR; in TCRdb, only in-frame clones are kept and a portion is missing. The data show roughly 330,000 clones, about 14% seen once. The V call is TRBV4-1, the J call TRBJ2-2, with 14 positions matching TRBD2. The origin of this receptor is a woman between 18 and 29 years old with type 1 diabetes. Sequencing was performed on naive CD4+ T cells from blood. CDR3 amino acids: CASSQGLAGGAGELFF. The CDR3 DNA reads as TGCGCCAGCAGCCAAGGACTAGCGGGAGGGGCCGGGGAGCTGTTTTTT.